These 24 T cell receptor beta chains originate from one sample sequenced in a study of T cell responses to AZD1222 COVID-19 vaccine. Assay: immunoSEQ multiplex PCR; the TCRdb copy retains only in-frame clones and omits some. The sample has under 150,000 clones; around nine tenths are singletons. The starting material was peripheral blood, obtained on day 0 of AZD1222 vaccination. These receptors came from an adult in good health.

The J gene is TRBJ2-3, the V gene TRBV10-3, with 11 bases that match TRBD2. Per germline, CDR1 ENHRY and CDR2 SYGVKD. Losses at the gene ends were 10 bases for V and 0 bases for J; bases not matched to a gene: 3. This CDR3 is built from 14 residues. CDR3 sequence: CATGTSGSTDTQYF. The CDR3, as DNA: TGTGCCACGGGGACTAGCGGTAGCACAGATACGCAGTATTTT.

CDR3 coding DNA: TGTGCCAGCAGCTTCTCGGGGTATGGCTACACCTTC. Residues: CASSFSGYGYTF. The chain links TRBV11-3 to TRBJ1-2, with D hard to call. Germline lookup yields CDR1 SGHNT and CDR2 YENEEA. The CDR3 runs 12 residues. V was pared by 3 bases and J by 5 bases, with 7 bases between.

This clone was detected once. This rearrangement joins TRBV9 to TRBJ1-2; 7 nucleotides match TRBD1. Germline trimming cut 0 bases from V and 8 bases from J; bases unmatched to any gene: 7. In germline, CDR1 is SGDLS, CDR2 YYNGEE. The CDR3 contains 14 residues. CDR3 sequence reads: CASSVDLSTGGYTF. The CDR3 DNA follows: TGTGCCAGCAGCGTAGATCTATCGACAGGGGGCTACACCTTC.

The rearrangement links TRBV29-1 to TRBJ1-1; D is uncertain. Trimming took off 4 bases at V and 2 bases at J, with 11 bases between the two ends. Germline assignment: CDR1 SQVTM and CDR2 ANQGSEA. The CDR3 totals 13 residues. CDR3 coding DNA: TGCAGCGTTGTCCCCAGGTATAACACTGAAGCTTTCTTT. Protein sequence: CSVVPRYNTEAFF.

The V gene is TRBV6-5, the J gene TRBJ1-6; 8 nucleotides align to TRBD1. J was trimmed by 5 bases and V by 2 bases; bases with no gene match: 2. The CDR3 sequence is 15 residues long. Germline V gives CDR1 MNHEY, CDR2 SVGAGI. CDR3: CASSYTGGDNSPLHF. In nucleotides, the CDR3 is TGTGCCAGCAGTTACACAGGGGGTGATAATTCACCCCTCCACTTT.

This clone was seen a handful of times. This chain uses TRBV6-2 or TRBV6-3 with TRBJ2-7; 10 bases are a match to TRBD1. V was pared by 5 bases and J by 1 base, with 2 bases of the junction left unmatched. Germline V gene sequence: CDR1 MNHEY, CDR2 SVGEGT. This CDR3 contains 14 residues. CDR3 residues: CASSRDRGSYEQYF. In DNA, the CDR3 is TGTGCCAGCAGTCGGGACAGGGGTTCCTACGAGCAGTACTTC.

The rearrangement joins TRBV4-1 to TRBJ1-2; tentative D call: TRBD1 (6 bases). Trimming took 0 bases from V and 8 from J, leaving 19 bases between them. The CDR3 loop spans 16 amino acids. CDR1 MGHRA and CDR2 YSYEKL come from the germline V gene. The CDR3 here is CASSQEPGARMEGYTF. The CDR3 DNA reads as TGCGCCAGCAGCCAAGAGCCGGGGGCGCGGATGGAAGGCTACACCTTC.

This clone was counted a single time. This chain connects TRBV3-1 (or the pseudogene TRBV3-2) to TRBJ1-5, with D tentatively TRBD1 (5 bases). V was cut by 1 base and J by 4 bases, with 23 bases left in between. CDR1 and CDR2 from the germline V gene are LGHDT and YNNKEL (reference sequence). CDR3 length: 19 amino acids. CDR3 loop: CASSQGPGCLPGKNQPQHF. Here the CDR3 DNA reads TGTGCCAGCAGCCAAGGACCGGGTTGTCTCCCAGGGAAAAATCAGCCCCAGCATTTT.

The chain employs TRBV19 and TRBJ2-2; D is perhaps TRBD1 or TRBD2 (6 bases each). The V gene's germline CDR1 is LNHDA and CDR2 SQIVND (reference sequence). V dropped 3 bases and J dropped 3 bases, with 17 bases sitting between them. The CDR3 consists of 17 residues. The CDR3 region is CASSIRSGGRDTGELFF. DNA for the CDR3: TGTGCCAGTAGTATTAGATCCGGGGGCCGGGACACCGGGGAGCTGTTTTTT.

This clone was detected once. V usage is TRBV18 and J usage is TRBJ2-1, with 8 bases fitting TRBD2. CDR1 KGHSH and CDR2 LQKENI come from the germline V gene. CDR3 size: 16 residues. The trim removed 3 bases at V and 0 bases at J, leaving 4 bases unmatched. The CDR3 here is CASSPSGSRSYNEQFF. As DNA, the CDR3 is TGTGCCAGCTCACCGAGCGGGAGCCGCTCCTACAATGAGCAGTTCTTC.

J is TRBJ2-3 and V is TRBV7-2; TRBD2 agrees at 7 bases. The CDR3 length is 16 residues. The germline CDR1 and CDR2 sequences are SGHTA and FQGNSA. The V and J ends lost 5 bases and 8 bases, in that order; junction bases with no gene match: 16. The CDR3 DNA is TGTGCCAGCAGCCCGGCGGGGGATGCTGGTCAAGGTACGCAGTATTTT. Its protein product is CASSPAGDAGQGTQYF.

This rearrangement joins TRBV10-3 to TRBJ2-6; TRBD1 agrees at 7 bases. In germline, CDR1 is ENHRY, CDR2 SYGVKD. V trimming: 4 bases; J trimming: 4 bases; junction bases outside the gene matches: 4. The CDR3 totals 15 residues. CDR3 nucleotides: TGTGCCATCAGTGCCACAGGGGTGGGGGCCAACGTCCTGACTTTC. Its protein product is CAISATGVGANVLTF.

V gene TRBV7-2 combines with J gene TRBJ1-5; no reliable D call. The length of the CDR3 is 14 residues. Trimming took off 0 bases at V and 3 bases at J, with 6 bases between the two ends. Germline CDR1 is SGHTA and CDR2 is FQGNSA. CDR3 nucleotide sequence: TGTGCCAGCAGCTTAGCGTCCATCAATCAGCCCCAGCATTTT. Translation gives CASSLASINQPQHF.

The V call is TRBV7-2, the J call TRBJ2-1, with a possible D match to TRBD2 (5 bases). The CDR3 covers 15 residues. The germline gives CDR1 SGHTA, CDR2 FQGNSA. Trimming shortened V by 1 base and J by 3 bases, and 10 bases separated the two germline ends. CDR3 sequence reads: CASSLDAGSYNEQFF. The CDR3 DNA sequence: TGTGCCAGCAGCTTAGATGCGGGTAGCTACAATGAGCAGTTCTTC.

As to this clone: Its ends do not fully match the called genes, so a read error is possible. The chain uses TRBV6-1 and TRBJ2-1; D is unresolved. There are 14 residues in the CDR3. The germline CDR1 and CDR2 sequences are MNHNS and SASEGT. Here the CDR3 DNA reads TGTGCCAGCAGGGAAGATAGGCGGTACAATGAGCAGTTCTTC. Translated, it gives CASREDRRYNEQFF.

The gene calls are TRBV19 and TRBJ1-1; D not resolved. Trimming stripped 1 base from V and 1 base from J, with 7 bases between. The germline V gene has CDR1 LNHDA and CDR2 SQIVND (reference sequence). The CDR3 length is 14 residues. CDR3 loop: CASSIGTWNTEAFF. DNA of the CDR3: TGTGCCAGTAGTATAGGGACCTGGAACACTGAAGCTTTCTTT.

CDR3 nucleotides: TGTGCCAGTAGCACCACAGGGGGATGGAGTAGCTATGGCTACACCTTC. It yields the protein CASSTTGGWSSYGYTF. The chain links TRBV19 to TRBJ1-2; 8 bases line up with TRBD1. The V and J ends lost 6 bases and 4 bases, in that order; junction bases with no gene match: 13. Germline V gene lookup returns CDR1 LNHDA and CDR2 SQIVND (reference sequence). This CDR3 spans 16 amino acids. The full variable domain, completed using reference TRBV19 and TRBJ1-2, is DGGITQSPKYLFRKEGQNVTLSCEQNLNHDAMYWYRQDPGQGLRLIYYSQIVNDFQKGDIAEGYSVSREKKESFPLTVTSAQKNPTAFYLCASSTTGGWSSYGYTFGSGTRLTVV.

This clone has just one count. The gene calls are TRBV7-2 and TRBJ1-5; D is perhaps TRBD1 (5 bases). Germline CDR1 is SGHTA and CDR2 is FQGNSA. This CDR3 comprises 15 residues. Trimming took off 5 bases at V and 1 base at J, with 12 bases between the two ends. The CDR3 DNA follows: TGTGCCAGCAGCACGTACCGGGACAGCAATCAGCCCCAGCATTTT. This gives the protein CASSTYRDSNQPQHF.

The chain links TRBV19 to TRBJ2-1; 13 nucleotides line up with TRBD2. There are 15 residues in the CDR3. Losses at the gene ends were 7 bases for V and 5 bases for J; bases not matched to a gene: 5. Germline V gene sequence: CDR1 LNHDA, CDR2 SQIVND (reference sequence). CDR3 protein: CASTLTSGGDNEQFF. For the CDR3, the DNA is TGTGCCAGTACCCTCACTAGCGGGGGGGACAATGAGCAGTTCTTC. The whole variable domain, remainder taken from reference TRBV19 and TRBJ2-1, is DGGITQSPKYLFRKEGQNVTLSCEQNLNHDAMYWYRQDPGQGLRLIYYSQIVNDFQKGDIAEGYSVSREKKESFPLTVTSAQKNPTAFYLCASTLTSGGDNEQFFGPGTRLTVL.

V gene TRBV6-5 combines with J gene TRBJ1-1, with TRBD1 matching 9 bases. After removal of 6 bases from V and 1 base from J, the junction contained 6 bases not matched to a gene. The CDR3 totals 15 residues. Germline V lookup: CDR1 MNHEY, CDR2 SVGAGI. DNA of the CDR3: TGTGCCAGCAGGGGGGGGACAGGGAGGAACACTGAAGCTTTCTTT. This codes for CASRGGTGRNTEAFF.

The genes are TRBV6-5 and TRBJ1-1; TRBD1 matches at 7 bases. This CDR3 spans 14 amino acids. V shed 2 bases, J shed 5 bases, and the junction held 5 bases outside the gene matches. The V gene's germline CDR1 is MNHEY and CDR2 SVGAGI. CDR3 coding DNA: TGTGCCAGCAGTTACCTGGGACAGCGGACTGAAGCTTTCTTT. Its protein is CASSYLGQRTEAFF.

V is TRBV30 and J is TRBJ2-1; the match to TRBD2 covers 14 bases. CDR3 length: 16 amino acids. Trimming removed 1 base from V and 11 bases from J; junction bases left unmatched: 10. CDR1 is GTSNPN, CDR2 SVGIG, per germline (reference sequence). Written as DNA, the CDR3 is TGTGCCTGGAGTGGGGGACTAGCGGGGGCTACAATGAAGCAGTTCTTC. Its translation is CAWSGGLAGATMKQFF. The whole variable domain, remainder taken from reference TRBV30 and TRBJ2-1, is SQTIHQWPATLVQPVGSPLSLECTVEGTSNPNLYWYRQAAGRGLQLLFYSVGIGQISSEVPQNLSASRPQDRQFILSSKKLLLSDSGFYLCAWSGGLAGATMKQFFGPGTRLTVL.

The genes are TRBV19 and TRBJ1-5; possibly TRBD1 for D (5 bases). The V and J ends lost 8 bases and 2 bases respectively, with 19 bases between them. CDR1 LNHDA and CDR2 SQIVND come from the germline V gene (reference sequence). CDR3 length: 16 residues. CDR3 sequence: CASLRGWGGGNQPQHF. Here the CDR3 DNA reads TGTGCCAGTCTTCGGGGCTGGGGGGGAGGCAATCAGCCCCAGCATTTT.

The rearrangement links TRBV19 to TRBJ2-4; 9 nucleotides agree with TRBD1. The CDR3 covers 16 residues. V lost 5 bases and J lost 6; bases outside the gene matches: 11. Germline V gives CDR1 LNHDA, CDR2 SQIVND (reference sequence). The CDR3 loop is CASSAPDRGIRNIQYF. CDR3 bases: TGTGCCAGTAGTGCCCCGGACAGGGGAATTCGAAACATTCAGTACTTC.